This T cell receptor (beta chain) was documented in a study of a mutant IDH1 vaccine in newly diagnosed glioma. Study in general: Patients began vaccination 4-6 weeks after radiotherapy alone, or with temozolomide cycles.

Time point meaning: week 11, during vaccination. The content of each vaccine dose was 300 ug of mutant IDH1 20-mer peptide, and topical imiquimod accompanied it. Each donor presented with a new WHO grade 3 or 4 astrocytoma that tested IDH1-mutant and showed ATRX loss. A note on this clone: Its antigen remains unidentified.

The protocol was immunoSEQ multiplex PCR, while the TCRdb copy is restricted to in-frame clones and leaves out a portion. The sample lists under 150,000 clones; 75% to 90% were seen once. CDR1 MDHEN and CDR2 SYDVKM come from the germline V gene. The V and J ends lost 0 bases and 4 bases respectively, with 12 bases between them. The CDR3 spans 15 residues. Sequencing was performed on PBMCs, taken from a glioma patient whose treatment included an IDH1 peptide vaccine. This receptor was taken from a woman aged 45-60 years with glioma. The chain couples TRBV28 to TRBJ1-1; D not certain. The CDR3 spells CASSLWPAAGTEAFF. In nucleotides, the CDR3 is TGTGCCAGCAGTTTATGGCCGGCGGCAGGCACTGAAGCTTTCTTT. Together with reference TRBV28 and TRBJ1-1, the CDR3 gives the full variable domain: DVKVTQSSRYLVKRTGEKVFLECVQDMDHENMFWYRQDPGLGLRLIYFSYDVKMKEKGDIPEGYSVSREKKERFSLILESASTNQTSMYLCASSLWPAAGTEAFFGQGTRLTVV.